This entry is about one T cell receptor beta chain. The sample belongs to a study of T cell responses to AZD1222 COVID-19 vaccine. The CDR3 has 13 residues. V gave up 2 bases and J gave up 5 bases; unmatched junction bases: 3. CDR1 MDHEN and CDR2 SYDVKM come from the germline V gene. Only in-frame clones appear in the TCRdb table, and some are missing; sequencing was by immunoSEQ multiplex PCR. Counted here are roughly 180,000 clones, around 90% occurring once; the ten biggest clones make up 1% to 1.5%. This sequence joins TRBV28 and TRBJ2-7; the match to TRBD2 covers 7 bases. The origin of this receptor is an adult who received the AZD1222 COVID-19 vaccine. Material: peripheral blood, obtained 28 days after the second AZD1222 dose. CDR3 sequence (DNA): TGTGCCAGCAGTTTACCCCGGGGGGACGAGCAGTACTTC. Protein product: CASSLPRGDEQYF.